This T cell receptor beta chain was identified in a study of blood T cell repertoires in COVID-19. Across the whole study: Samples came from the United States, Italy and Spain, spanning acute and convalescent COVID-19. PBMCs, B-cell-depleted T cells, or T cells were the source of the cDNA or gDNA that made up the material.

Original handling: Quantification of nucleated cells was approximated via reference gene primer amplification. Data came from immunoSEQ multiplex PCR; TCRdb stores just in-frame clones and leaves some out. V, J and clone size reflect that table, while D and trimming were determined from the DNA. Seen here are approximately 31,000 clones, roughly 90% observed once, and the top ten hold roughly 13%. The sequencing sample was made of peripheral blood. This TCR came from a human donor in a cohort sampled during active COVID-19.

This CDR3 is CASSQRQGGTDTQYF. CDR3 sequence (DNA): TGTGCCAGCAGCCAACGGCAGGGTGGGACAGATACGCAGTATTTT. The chain uses TRBV14 and TRBJ2-3, with D possibly TRBD1 on 5 matching bases. CDR3 length: 15 residues. Germline CDR1 reads SGHDN; CDR2 reads FVKESK. Trimming removed 2 bases from V and 3 bases from J, with 12 bases in between.